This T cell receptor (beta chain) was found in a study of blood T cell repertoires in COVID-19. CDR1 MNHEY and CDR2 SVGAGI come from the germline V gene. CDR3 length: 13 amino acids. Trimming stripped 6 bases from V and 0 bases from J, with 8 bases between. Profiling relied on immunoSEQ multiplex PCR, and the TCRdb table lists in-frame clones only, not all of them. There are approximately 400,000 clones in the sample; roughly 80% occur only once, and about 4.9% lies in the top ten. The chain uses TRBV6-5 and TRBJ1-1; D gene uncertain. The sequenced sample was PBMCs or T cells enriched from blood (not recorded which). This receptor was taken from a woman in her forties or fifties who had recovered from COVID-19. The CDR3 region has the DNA TGTGCCAGCAGAGGAGGGATGAACACTGAAGCTTTCTTT. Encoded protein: CASRGGMNTEAFF.